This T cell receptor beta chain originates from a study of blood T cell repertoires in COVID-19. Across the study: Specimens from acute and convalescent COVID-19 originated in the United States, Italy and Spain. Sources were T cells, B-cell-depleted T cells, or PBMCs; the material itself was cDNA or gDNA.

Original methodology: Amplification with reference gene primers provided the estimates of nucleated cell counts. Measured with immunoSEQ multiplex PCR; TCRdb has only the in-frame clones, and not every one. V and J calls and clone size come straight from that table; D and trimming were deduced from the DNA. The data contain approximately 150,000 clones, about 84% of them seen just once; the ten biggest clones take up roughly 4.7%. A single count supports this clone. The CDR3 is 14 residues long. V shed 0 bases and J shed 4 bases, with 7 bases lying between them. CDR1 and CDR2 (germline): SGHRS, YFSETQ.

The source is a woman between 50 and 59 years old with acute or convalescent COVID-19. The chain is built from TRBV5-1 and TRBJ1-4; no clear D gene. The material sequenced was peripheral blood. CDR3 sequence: CASSLAADNEKLFF. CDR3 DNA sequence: TGCGCCAGCAGCTTGGCAGCGGATAATGAAAAACTGTTTTTT.